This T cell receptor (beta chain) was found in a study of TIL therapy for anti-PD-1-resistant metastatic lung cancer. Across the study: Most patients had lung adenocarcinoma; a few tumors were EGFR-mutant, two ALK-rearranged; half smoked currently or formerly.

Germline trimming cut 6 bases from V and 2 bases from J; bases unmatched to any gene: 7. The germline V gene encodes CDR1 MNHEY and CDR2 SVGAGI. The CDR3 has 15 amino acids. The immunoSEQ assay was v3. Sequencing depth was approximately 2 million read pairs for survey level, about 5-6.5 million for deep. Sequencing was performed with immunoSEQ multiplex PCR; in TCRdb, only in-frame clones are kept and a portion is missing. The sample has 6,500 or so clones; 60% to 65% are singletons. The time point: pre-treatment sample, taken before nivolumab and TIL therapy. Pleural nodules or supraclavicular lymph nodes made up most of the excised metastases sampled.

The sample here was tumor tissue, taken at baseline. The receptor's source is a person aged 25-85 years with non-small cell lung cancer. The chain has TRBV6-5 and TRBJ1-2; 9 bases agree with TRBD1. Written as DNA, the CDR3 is TGTGCCAGCAGCCTTGAGACAGGGGGGAACTATGGCTACACCTTC. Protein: CASSLETGGNYGYTF.